A selection of T cell receptor beta chains follows, all from one sample in a study of cytomegalovirus exposure and HLA in healthy donors. Method: immunoSEQ multiplex PCR; TCRdb's copy keeps in-frame clones and lacks some. This sample carries about 200,000 clones, 84% of them seen once, and the ten largest clones take over 10%. Sequencing was done on a sample of PBMCs. The receptor set was obtained from a woman in her 30s in good health and CMV-seropositive. The CDR3 runs from the conserved cysteine through the conserved F or W. A D gene is named only where the DNA matches it firmly. The size field is filled for only some rows; it gives once, few, many or a size class.

TRBD2	TRBV7-7	TRBJ2-1	NA	TGTGCTAGCAGCTTAGGCGGGAGCTTGGGGAATGAGCAGTTCTTC	CASSLGGSLGNEQFF
TRBD2	TRBV2	TRBJ2-7	NA	TGTGCCAGCATGGGAGGGATTAGCAACGAGCAGTACTTC	CASMGGISNEQYF
NA	TRBV27	TRBJ1-1	once	TGTGCCAGCAAACCGAGGGAAAGGGGGACTGAAGCTTTCTTT	CASKPRERGTEAFF
TRBD2	TRBV5-1	TRBJ2-3	NA	TGCGCCAGCGCCGGGGAATGGCGGGAGGCAAATACGCAGTATTTT	CASAGEWREANTQYF
NA	TRBV2	TRBJ2-3	NA	TGTGCCAGCCGGAGGGGTGGCACAGATACGCAGTATTTT	CASRRGGTDTQYF
NA	TRBV7-2	TRBJ2-6	NA	TGTGCCAGCAGCTTTTACCGCCACGGGAGCTCTGGGGCCAACGTCCTGACTTTC	CASSFYRHGSSGANVLTF
NA	TRBV11-2	TRBJ1-5	NA	TGTGCCAGCAGCTTAGTGAGAGACAGCGCCCGAGTTAATCAGCCCCAGCATTTT	CASSLVRDSARVNQPQHF
NA	TRBV10-3	TRBJ1-2	NA	TGTGCCATTGCAGGATATGGTCTGGGCTACACCTTC	CAIAGYGLGYTF
NA	TRBV25-1	TRBJ1-5	NA	TGTGCCAGCAGTCACGGCAGGTCCAGGGTTCCCCAGCATTTT	CASSHGRSRVPQHF
NA	TRBV5-1	TRBJ2-2	NA	TGCGCCAGCAGCTTTGATGGGGCTACGAACACCGGGGAGCTGTTTTTT	CASSFDGATNTGELFF
TRBD2	TRBV27	TRBJ2-7	NA	TGTGCCAGCAAAGGTCTCCCAGCGGGAGGGGACTACGAGCAGTACTTC	CASKGLPAGGDYEQYF
NA	TRBV30	TRBJ1-2	NA	TGTGCCTGGAGCAGGGTGGGTTATGGCTACACCTTC	CAWSRVGYGYTF
NA	TRBV2	TRBJ2-1	NA	TGTGCCAGCATCGAGGGACTTTACTACAATGAGCAGTTCTTC	CASIEGLYYNEQFF
TRBD1	TRBV6-1	TRBJ1-5	NA	TGTGCCAGCAGTGAAGCTGGGGACAGTTGGTGGCCCCAGCATTTT	CASSEAGDSWWPQHF
NA	TRBV4-2	TRBJ1-1	NA	TGTGCCAGCAGCCAAAATTTGGGACACGAAGCTTTCTTT	CASSQNLGHEAFF
TRBD2	TRBV9	TRBJ2-1	NA	TGTGCCAGCACCACTAGCGGACCCAACTACAATGAGCAGTTCTTC	CASTTSGPNYNEQFF
NA	TRBV5-1	TRBJ2-3	NA	TGCGCCAGCAGCTTTATTTCGGGAGACGCAGATACGCAGTATTTT	CASSFISGDADTQYF
TRBD1	TRBV7-6	TRBJ1-2	NA	TGTGCCAGCAGCTTAGCTCTGCAGGGGGCTCATGGCTACACCTTC	CASSLALQGAHGYTF
NA	TRBV6-1	TRBJ1-1	NA	TGTGCCAGCAGTGAATACATTGGGCCCCATAAGAACACTGAAGCTTTCTTT	CASSEYIGPHKNTEAFF
NA	TRBV19	TRBJ2-5	NA	TGTGCCAGTAGTATAGAGAGGAGGGAGACCCAGTACTTC	CASSIERRETQYF
NA	TRBV15	TRBJ1-4	NA	TGTGCCACCAGCAGAGATCGGGGTAATGAAAAACTGTTTTTT	CATSRDRGNEKLFF
TRBD2	TRBV27	TRBJ2-1	NA	TGTGCCAGCAGGGACGAGCGGGAGGGCCGGTACAATGAGCAGTTCTTC	CASRDEREGRYNEQFF
NA	TRBV5-6	TRBJ1-3	NA	TGTGCCAGCAGCCAGGCCAGGTTCTCTGGAAACACCATATATTTT	CASSQARFSGNTIYF
NA	TRBV10-3	TRBJ2-5	NA	TGTGCCATCAGTGAGTACAGCCAAGAGACCCAGTACTTC	CAISEYSQETQYF
TRBD2	TRBV15	TRBJ2-7	NA	TGTGCCACCAGCAGAGATACGGGAGGATACTACGAGCAGTACTTC	CATSRDTGGYYEQYF
NA	TRBV2	TRBJ1-1	NA	TGTGCCAGCAGTACCGGACAGTCACAAGCTTTCTTT	CASSTGQSQAFF
NA	TRBV25-1	TRBJ2-1	NA	TGTGCCAGCAGTGCCCCGGGATCACCCTACAATGAGCAGTTCTTC	CASSAPGSPYNEQFF
NA	TRBV5-1	TRBJ1-5	few	TGCGCCAGCAGACGGGACACTAGCAATCAGCCCCAGCATTTT	CASRRDTSNQPQHF
NA	TRBV29-1	TRBJ2-1	NA	TGCAGCGTCCGGGGTTCCTACAATGAGCAGTTCTTC	CSVRGSYNEQFF
NA	TRBV27	TRBJ2-5	NA	TGTGCCAGCAGTTTACTCCCCAGTACTAGTAGGGCGGAGACCCAGTACTTC	CASSLLPSTSRAETQYF
TRBD2	TRBV5-1	TRBJ2-2	NA	TGCGCCAGCAGCATAAATAGCGGGAGGGCCCCCGGGGAGCTGTTTTTT	CASSINSGRAPGELFF
TRBD1	TRBV28	TRBJ1-5	NA	TGTGCCAGCAGAAGTGCAGGGGGCTATAGCAATCAGCCCCAGCATTTT	CASRSAGGYSNQPQHF
TRBD1	TRBV6-5	TRBJ1-5	few	TGTGCCAGCAGTCGACAGGGTTTTCAGCCCCAGCATTTT	CASSRQGFQPQHF
NA	TRBV29-1	TRBJ1-2	NA	TGCAGCGTTGAAAAAATCCAGAGAGAGAGGGGCTACACCTTC	CSVEKIQRERGYTF
TRBD1	TRBV5-6	TRBJ1-5	NA	TGTGCCAGCAGCCAGGGGACAGGGTATAATCAGCCCCAGCATTTT	CASSQGTGYNQPQHF
NA	TRBV5-1	TRBJ2-1	NA	TGCGCCAGCAGCGAGACGGGGGTCAGACTCTCCTACAATGAGCAGTTCTTC	CASSETGVRLSYNEQFF
NA	TRBV6-5	TRBJ1-2	NA	TGTGTCGCGGGGCCCGGGGGCTACACCTTC	CVAGPGGYTF
NA	TRBV5-1	TRBJ2-7	NA	TGCGCCAGCAGCTACCAGGGGTCCCACGAGCAGTACTTC	CASSYQGSHEQYF
NA	TRBV6-1	TRBJ1-1	NA	TGTGCCAGCAGTGCGGGGGTTAACACTGAAGCTTTCTTT	CASSAGVNTEAFF
TRBD2	TRBV15	TRBJ2-3	NA	TGTGCCACCAGCAGAAGCCTGGGGGGAGAGTCTAGCGGCGACACAGATACGCAGTATTTT	CATSRSLGGESSGDTDTQYF
NA	TRBV7-7	TRBJ1-3	NA	TGTGCTAGCAGCTCCTACCTCGGAAACACCATATATTTT	CASSSYLGNTIYF